This T cell receptor beta chain was recovered during a study of identical twins. The sample holds many counts of this clonotype. Its specificity is unknown. Study-level points and caveats: Analyses based on zero insertions could be partly confounded by invariant MAIT and iNKT cells. Among beta out-of-frame sequences, excess sharing between twins appeared weaker.

A universal primer site arose from template switching, and cDNA bore unique molecular identifiers. TCRdb itself ran the 5' RACE reads through MiXCR, one entry per CDR3 protein. This table has about 890,000 distinct CDR3 sequences, more than 9% appearing once. Another study also made use of these data, one on yellow fever vaccine responses in identical twins. This second study notes: Reportedly, twins' vaccine T cell responses looked partly convergent and partly personalized.

Input material: PBMCs. The receptor's source is a woman aged 18-30 years in good health.

CDR3 in amino acids: CASSLEWGSYNEQFF. The DNA of the CDR3 is TGTGCCAGCAGCTTAGAGTGGGGCTCCTACAATGAGCAGTTCTTC. This sequence joins TRBV11-2 and TRBJ2-1, with D hard to call. The CDR3 covers 15 residues. Per germline, CDR1 SGHAT and CDR2 FQNNGV. Trimming left V 0 bases short and J 0 bases short, with 6 bases between.